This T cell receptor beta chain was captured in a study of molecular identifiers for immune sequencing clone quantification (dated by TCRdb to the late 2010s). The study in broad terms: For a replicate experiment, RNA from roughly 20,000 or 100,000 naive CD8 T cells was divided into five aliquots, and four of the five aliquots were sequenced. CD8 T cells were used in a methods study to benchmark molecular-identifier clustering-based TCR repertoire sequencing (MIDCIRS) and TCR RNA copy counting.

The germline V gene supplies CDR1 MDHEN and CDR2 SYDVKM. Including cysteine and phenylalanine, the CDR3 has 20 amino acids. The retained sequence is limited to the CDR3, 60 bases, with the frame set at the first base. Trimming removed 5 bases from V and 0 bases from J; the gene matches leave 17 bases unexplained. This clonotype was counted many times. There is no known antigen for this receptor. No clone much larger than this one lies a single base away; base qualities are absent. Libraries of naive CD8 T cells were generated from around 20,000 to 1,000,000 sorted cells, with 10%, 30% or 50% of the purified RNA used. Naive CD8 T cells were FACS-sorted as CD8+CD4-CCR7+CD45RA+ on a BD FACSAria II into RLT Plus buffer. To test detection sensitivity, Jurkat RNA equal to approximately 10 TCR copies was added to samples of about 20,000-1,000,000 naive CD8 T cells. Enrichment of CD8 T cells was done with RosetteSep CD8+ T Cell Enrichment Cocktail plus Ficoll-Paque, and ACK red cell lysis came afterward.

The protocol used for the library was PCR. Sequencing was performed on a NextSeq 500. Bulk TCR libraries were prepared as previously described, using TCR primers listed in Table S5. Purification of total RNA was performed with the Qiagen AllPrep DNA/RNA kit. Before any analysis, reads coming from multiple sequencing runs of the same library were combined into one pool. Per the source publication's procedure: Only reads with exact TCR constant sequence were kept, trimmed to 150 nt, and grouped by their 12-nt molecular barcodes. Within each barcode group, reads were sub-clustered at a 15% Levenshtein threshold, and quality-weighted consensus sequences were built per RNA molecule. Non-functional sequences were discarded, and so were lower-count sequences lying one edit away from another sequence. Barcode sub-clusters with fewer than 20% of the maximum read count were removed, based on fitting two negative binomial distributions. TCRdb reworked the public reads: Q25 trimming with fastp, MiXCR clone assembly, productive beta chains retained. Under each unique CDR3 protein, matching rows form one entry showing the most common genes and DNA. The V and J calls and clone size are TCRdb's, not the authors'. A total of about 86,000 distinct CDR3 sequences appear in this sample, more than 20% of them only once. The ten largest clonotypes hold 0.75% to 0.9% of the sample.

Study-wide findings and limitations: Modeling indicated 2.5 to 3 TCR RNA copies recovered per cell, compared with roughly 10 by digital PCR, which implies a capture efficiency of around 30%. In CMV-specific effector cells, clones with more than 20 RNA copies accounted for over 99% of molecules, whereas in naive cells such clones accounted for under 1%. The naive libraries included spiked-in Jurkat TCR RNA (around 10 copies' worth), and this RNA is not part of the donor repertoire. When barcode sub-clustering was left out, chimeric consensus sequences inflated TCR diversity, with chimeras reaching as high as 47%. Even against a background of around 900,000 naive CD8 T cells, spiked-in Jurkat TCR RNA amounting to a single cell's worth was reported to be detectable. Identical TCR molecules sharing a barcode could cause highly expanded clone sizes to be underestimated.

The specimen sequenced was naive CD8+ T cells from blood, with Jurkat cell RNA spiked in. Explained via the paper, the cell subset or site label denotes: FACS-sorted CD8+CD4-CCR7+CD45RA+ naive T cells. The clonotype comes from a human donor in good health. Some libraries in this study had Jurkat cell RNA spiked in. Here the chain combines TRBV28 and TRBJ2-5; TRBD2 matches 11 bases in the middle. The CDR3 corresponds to CASSPPGGNPGLADQETQYF. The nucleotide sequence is TGTGCCAGCAGTCCACCCGGGGGCAATCCGGGACTAGCGGACCAAGAGACCCAGTACTTC. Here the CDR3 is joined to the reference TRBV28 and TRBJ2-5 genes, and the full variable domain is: DVKVTQSSRYLVKRTGEKVFLECVQDMDHENMFWYRQDPGLGLRLIYFSYDVKMKEKGDIPEGYSVSREKKERFSLILESASTNQTSMYLCASSPPGGNPGLADQETQYFGPGTRLLVL.